A single sample gave rise to the 9 T cell receptor beta chains below, sequenced in a study of memory CD4+ T cells and cytomegalovirus serostatus. Single viable CD3+CD4+CD8-CD45RO+ cells were sorted as the memory CD4+ T cells. Using immunoSEQ multiplex PCR, the repertoire was profiled, and TCRdb retains in-frame clones only, with some absent. The sample includes under 70,000 clones, roughly three quarters of them seen just once. Sequenced input: memory CD4+ T cells from blood. The receptors originated from an adult in good health and CMV-seronegative.

The chain combines TRBV6-5 with TRBJ1-1; 8 bases map to TRBD1. This CDR3 has 16 residues. V was pared by 2 bases and J by 4 bases, with 9 bases of the junction left unmatched. CDR1 and CDR2 from the germline V gene are MNHEY and SVGAGI. CDR3 in DNA: TGTGCCAGCAGTTACCTCAAAAGGACAGGGCGCACTGAAGCTTTCTTT. Translating it yields CASSYLKRTGRTEAFF.

This clone appeared once. V gene TRBV9 combines with J gene TRBJ2-2; D ambiguous. The length of the CDR3 is 14 residues. Germline CDR1 reads SGDLS; CDR2 reads YYNGEE. V was pared by 5 bases and J by 2 bases, with 10 bases between. In DNA, the CDR3 is TGTGCCAGCAGATTTACCGAAAACACCGGGGAGCTGTTTTTT. It yields the protein CASRFTENTGELFF. Based on the CDR3 plus reference TRBV9 and TRBJ2-2, the full variable domain is DSGVTQTPKHLITATGQRVTLRCSPRSGDLSVYWYQQSLDQGLQFLIQYYNGEERAKGNILERFSAQQFPDLHSELNLSSLELGDSALYFCASRFTENTGELFFGEGSRLTVL.

V is TRBV14 and J is TRBJ1-5; no reliable D call. V was pared by 1 base and J by 3 bases, with 10 bases between. CDR1 and CDR2 (germline): SGHDN, FVKESK. The CDR3 sequence is 15 residues long. The CDR3 is CASSQVIQHNQPQHF. The CDR3 bases are TGTGCCAGCAGCCAAGTAATACAGCACAATCAGCCCCAGCATTTT.

The chain couples TRBV6-6 to TRBJ1-5; no firm D call. V was clipped by 5 bases and J by 2 bases, with 10 bases between them. The germline gives CDR1 MNHNY, CDR2 SVGAGI (reference sequence). The CDR3 runs 14 residues. CDR3 bases: TGTGCCAGCAGTCTTTGGACTGGCAATCAGCCCCAGCATTTT. Protein: CASSLWTGNQPQHF.

The chain links TRBV11-1 to TRBJ2-7; possibly TRBD1 for D (6 bases). CDR3 length equals 14 residues. The ends were cut back, 1 base at V and 8 bases at J, with 15 bases in the middle. Germline V gene sequence: CDR1 SGHAT, CDR2 FQDESV (reference sequence). The CDR3 DNA follows: TGTGCCAGCAGCTTAGACGGGCCCAGGGGAAAGCAGTACTTC. It yields the protein CASSLDGPRGKQYF.

The rearrangement uses TRBV6-5 and TRBJ1-1; D might be TRBD1 (6 bases). This CDR3 has 13 residues. Per the germline V gene, CDR1 is MNHEY and CDR2 is SVGAGI. V lost 8 bases, J lost 11 bases, and 21 bases lay in between. This chain's CDR3 is CASWGPRALDAFF. CDR3 nucleotide sequence: TGTGCCAGCTGGGGGCCCCGGGCCCTTGATGCTTTCTTT.

V gene TRBV28 combines with J gene TRBJ1-2; no firm D call. V lost 2 bases, J lost 4 bases, and 8 bases lay in between. CDR1 is MDHEN, CDR2 SYDVKM, per germline. CDR3 length: 13 amino acids. The CDR3 protein is CASSLEGGYGYTF. The CDR3 coding sequence is TGTGCCAGCAGTTTAGAGGGAGGCTATGGCTACACCTTC.

The rearrangement links TRBV6-1 to TRBJ2-3, with 9 bases that match TRBD2. Germline loops: CDR1 MNHNS, CDR2 SASEGT. The CDR3 has 16 residues. Unmatched junction bases numbered 7, after V lost 4 bases and J lost 2 bases. The CDR3 DNA reads TGTGCCAGCAGTGCAGATCTAGCGGGATACACAGATACGCAGTATTTT. This codes for CASSADLAGYTDTQYF.

This clone is labeled medium-sized. The rearrangement links TRBV10-3 to TRBJ2-7; possibly TRBD2 for D (5 bases). Germline V CDR1 and CDR2: ENHRY, SYGVKD. V lost 7 bases to trimming and J lost 7 bases, with 20 bases between them. This CDR3 has 14 residues. In nucleotides, the CDR3 is TGTGCCATCAAGGACTCGATTCTGTCGGGAGAGCAGTACTTC. This encodes CAIKDSILSGEQYF.